This entry features one T cell receptor (beta chain) sequence. The sample comes from a study of T cells in Graves' hyperthyroidism and ophthalmopathy. The trim removed 7 bases at V and 12 bases at J, leaving 7 bases unmatched. Germline-derived CDR1 and CDR2 are SNHLY and FYNNEI. This CDR3 spans 11 amino acids. RNA transcripts were the template for amplifying TCR beta CDR3 regions. The HTBI primer set was used in a first-round RT-PCR of the TCR CDR3. TCRdb re-called the multiplex PCR reads through MiXCR, storing one row per CDR3 protein. The repertoire holds nearly 750,000 distinct CDR3 sequences, with approximately 40% as singletons.

This TCR was recovered from a woman between 40 and 55 years old with Graves' hyperthyroidism. Sequenced input: blood. The V call is TRBV2, the J call TRBJ2-7, with TRBD1 identical over 9 bases. CDR3 DNA sequence: TGTGCCAGCACCCGGGGGGACAGGGTGTACTTC. Translation: CASTRGDRVYF.